Listed below are T cell receptor beta chains from one sample, sequenced in a study of human T cells and chemical hapten exposure. TCRdb reanalysed the RACE reads using MiXCR and keeps one entry per CDR3 protein. The sample yields some 40,000 distinct CDR3 sequences, about 3.7% seen once. The sample comprised whole blood. Receptors were obtained from a human donor in good health. Some clones in this sample may be carry-over from other donors' samples. The CDR3 runs from the conserved cysteine through the conserved F or W. Fields, in order: V gene, J gene, D gene, clone size, CDR3 protein, CDR3 DNA. A D gene is named only where the DNA matches it firmly. Clone size is not always given. Where it is, it says once, few, many or a class for expanded clones.

TRBV7-3	TRBJ2-3	-	many	CASSLGSRSTDTQYF	TGTGCCAGCAGCTTAGGATCGCGGAGCACAGATACGCAGTATTTT
TRBV5-6	TRBJ1-4	-	-	CASSLGMSNEKLFF	TGTGCCAGCAGCTTGGGGATGTCTAATGAAAAACTGTTTTTT
TRBV7-3	TRBJ1-1	TRBD1	many	CASSAGTGATEAFF	TGTGCCAGCAGCGCGGGAACAGGGGCCACTGAAGCTTTCTTT
TRBV19	TRBJ2-5	-	few	CASSIGHGTVETQYF	TGTGCCAGTAGTATTGGCCATGGGACGGTGGAGACCCAGTACTTC
TRBV10-3	TRBJ2-3	TRBD1	many	CAISGGQLDTDTQYF	TGTGCCATCAGTGGGGGACAGCTAGACACAGATACGCAGTATTTT
TRBV12-3/TRBV12-4	TRBJ2-5	-	-	CASTPALQETQYF	TGTGCCAGCACCCCTGCGCTACAAGAGACCCAGTACTTC
TRBV2	TRBJ1-2	-	few	CASSGPGTTNYGYTF	TGTGCCAGCAGTGGGCCAGGGACAACTAACTATGGCTACACCTTC
TRBV28	TRBJ2-7	-	many	CASSPIDRTWVQYF	TGTGCCAGCAGTCCGATCGACAGGACGTGGGTGCAGTACTTC
TRBV5-1	TRBJ2-1	-	many	CASSLVEGPRFF	TGCGCCAGCAGCTTGGTGGAAGGGCCGCGGTTCTTC
TRBV2	TRBJ2-5	TRBD1	few	CASKRDPRQGRRETQYF	TGTGCCAGTAAAAGGGACCCCCGACAGGGAAGACGAGAGACCCAGTACTTC
TRBV12-3/TRBV12-4	TRBJ1-2	-	few	CASSIQGGYTF	TGTGCCAGCAGTATTCAGGGTGGCTACACCTTC
TRBV18	TRBJ2-7	TRBD1	many	CASSRQDDREYF	TGTGCCAGCTCCCGACAGGACGACAGGGAGTACTTC
TRBV27	TRBJ1-5	TRBD1	-	CASSLDRGLGQPQHF	TGTGCCAGCAGCCTTGACAGGGGGCTAGGGCAGCCCCAGCATTTT
TRBV12-3/TRBV12-4	TRBJ2-1	-	few	CASSFGSSYNEQFF	TGTGCCAGCAGTTTTGGAAGCTCCTACAATGAGCAGTTCTTC
TRBV18	TRBJ1-1	-	few	CASSDVSNTEAFF	TGTGCCAGCTCAGACGTATCGAACACTGAAGCTTTCTTT
TRBV29-1	TRBJ2-5	-	-	CSLLGGEDIVETLYF	TGCAGCCTCTTGGGGGGAGAGGATATAGTAGAGACCCTGTACTTC
TRBV6-1	TRBJ1-5	TRBD1	few	CASRSTPGQGNQPQHF	TGTGCCAGCAGGTCCACCCCGGGACAGGGTAATCAGCCCCAGCATTTT
TRBV6-1	TRBJ2-5	-	many	CASSEGGGQETQYF	TGTGCCAGCAGTGAAGGGGGCGGACAAGAGACCCAGTACTTC
TRBV27	TRBJ1-5	-	few	CASSFGKGQPQHF	TGTGCCAGCAGTTTCGGGAAGGGTCAGCCCCAGCATTTT
TRBV12-3/TRBV12-4	TRBJ2-1	-	many	CASSFRGADEQFF	TGTGCCAGCAGTTTCAGGGGGGCCGATGAGCAGTTCTTC
TRBV7-2	TRBJ1-6	-	many	CASSRRASHPNSPLHF	TGTGCCAGCAGCCGCAGGGCTTCCCACCCTAATTCACCCCTCCACTTT
TRBV3-1	TRBJ2-1	-	many	CASSQDQLGNNEQFF	TGTGCCAGCAGCCAAGACCAATTGGGAAACAATGAGCAGTTCTTC
TRBV4-2	TRBJ1-2	-	-	CASSQDRAKNYGYTF	TGTGCCAGCAGCCAAGATCGGGCCAAAAACTATGGCTACACCTTC
TRBV20-1	TRBJ1-3	-	many	CSARDLLLDTIYF	TGCAGTGCTAGAGATCTCCTACTGGACACCATATATTTT
TRBV6-5	TRBJ1-1	TRBD1	many	CASSSRPGQGRNTEAFF	TGTGCCAGCAGTTCCCGGCCGGGACAGGGCCGGAACACTGAAGCTTTCTTT
TRBV28	TRBJ2-3	TRBD2	few	CASSPYLTSGSSTQYF	TGTGCCAGCAGCCCCTACCTAACTAGCGGGAGTAGTACGCAGTATTTT
TRBV6-1	TRBJ2-3	-	many	CASSARPVDSPDTQYF	TGTGCCAGTAGCGCCCGTCCGGTTGATAGTCCAGATACGCAGTATTTT
TRBV28	TRBJ1-1	-	many	CASTPRIDTEAFF	TGTGCCAGCACCCCCAGAATCGACACTGAAGCTTTCTTT
TRBV20-1	TRBJ1-5	-	many	CSASLASAWGQPQHF	TGCAGTGCTAGCTTGGCGTCGGCCTGGGGTCAGCCCCAGCATTTT
TRBV27	TRBJ2-2	-	few	CASSFGTLNTGELFF	TGTGCCAGCAGTTTCGGGACACTGAACACCGGGGAGCTGTTTTTT
TRBV20-1	TRBJ2-3	TRBD2	many	CSAPEGLAGGPTQYF	TGCAGTGCCCCCGAAGGACTAGCGGGGGGCCCTACGCAGTATTTT
TRBV5-1	TRBJ2-3	TRBD2	many	CASSWLAVTDTQYF	TGCGCCAGCAGCTGGCTAGCGGTAACAGATACGCAGTATTTT
TRBV12-3/TRBV12-4	TRBJ2-1	-	many	CASSLDGGNEQFF	TGTGCCAGCAGTTTAGATGGGGGAAATGAGCAGTTCTTC
TRBV28	TRBJ1-1	-	many	CASSPHRVNTEAFF	TGTGCCAGCAGCCCTCACAGGGTCAACACTGAAGCTTTCTTT
TRBV28	TRBJ2-7	-	many	CASKVEQYF	TGTGCCAGCAAGGTCGAGCAGTACTTC
TRBV6-6	TRBJ2-3	TRBD2	many	CASTQLAEGDTQYF	TGTGCCAGCACCCAACTAGCGGAGGGAGATACGCAGTATTTT
TRBV7-9	TRBJ1-4	-	many	CASSLWSAGVNEKLFF	TGTGCCAGCAGCTTATGGTCGGCAGGGGTTAATGAAAAACTGTTTTTT
TRBV29-1	TRBJ2-1	TRBD1	many	CSVDGTGGNEQFF	TGCAGCGTTGACGGGACAGGGGGGAATGAGCAGTTCTTC
TRBV9	TRBJ2-3	TRBD1	-	CASSVVQGLTDTQYF	TGTGCCAGCAGCGTAGTACAGGGGCTCACAGATACGCAGTATTTT
TRBV28	TRBJ2-4	TRBD1	many	CASSFRDRGAKNIQYF	TGTGCCAGCAGTTTCCGGGACAGGGGAGCCAAAAACATTCAGTACTTC
TRBV18	TRBJ2-7	TRBD2	many	CASSPHPRLAPDEQYF	TGTGCCAGCTCACCCCACCCTCGACTAGCTCCAGACGAGCAGTACTTC
TRBV28	TRBJ2-2	TRBD1	-	CASSARGTGITGELFF	TGTGCCAGCAGCGCCAGGGGGACAGGGATTACCGGGGAGCTGTTTTTT
TRBV6-4	TRBJ2-2	TRBD1	many	CASSDEQGASGELFF	TGTGCCAGCAGCGATGAACAGGGGGCTAGCGGGGAGCTGTTTTTT
TRBV6-1	TRBJ1-6	-	few	CASSELRPSGNSPLHF	TGTGCCAGCAGTGAATTGAGGCCATCTGGTAATTCACCCCTCCACTTT
TRBV5-1	TRBJ1-5	TRBD1	many	CASSPAGQGVGQPQHF	TGCGCCAGCAGCCCGGCGGGACAGGGGGTCGGTCAGCCCCAGCATTTT
TRBV29-1	TRBJ1-2	-	many	CSVEVIPGIVLGYTF	TGCAGCGTTGAAGTCATTCCAGGGATCGTTTTGGGCTACACCTTC
TRBV18	TRBJ2-3	-	many	CASSPLAESTDTQYF	TGTGCCAGCTCACCATTAGCGGAAAGCACAGATACGCAGTATTTT
TRBV5-4	TRBJ2-5	TRBD2	-	CASSLDSLAGAIGSETQYF	TGTGCCAGCAGCTTGGATTCCCTAGCGGGAGCGATCGGGTCAGAGACCCAGTACTTC
TRBV7-9	TRBJ2-7	-	many	CASSSPGSSYEQYF	TGTGCCAGCAGCTCCCCAGGTAGCTCCTACGAGCAGTACTTC
TRBV29-1	TRBJ2-1	-	medium-sized	CSVGQNHNEQFF	TGCAGCGTTGGACAGAACCACAATGAGCAGTTCTTC
TRBV28	TRBJ2-7	-	many	CASSLFKGYEQYF	TGTGCCAGCAGTTTGTTTAAGGGTTACGAGCAGTACTTC
TRBV28	TRBJ2-3	-	-	CASGEGGPRGTDTQYF	TGTGCCAGCGGGGAAGGAGGGCCGAGGGGCACAGATACGCAGTATTTT
TRBV9	TRBJ2-3	-	few	CASSVEGTTDTQYF	TGTGCCAGCAGCGTAGAAGGCACCACAGATACGCAGTATTTT
TRBV6-2/TRBV6-3	TRBJ1-5	TRBD1	many	CASRWTGGGNQPQHF	TGTGCCAGCCGATGGACAGGTGGCGGCAATCAGCCCCAGCATTTT
TRBV20-1	TRBJ2-1	TRBD1	few	CSARGVETGVLEQFF	TGCAGTGCTAGGGGTGTTGAGACAGGGGTCTTAGAGCAGTTCTTC
TRBV27	TRBJ1-6	-	many	CASSLDGENSPLHF	TGTGCCAGCAGTTTAGACGGGGAGAATTCACCCCTCCACTTT
TRBV29-1	TRBJ1-2	-	many	CSVEFGVGGYTF	TGCAGCGTTGAATTTGGGGTAGGAGGCTACACCTTC